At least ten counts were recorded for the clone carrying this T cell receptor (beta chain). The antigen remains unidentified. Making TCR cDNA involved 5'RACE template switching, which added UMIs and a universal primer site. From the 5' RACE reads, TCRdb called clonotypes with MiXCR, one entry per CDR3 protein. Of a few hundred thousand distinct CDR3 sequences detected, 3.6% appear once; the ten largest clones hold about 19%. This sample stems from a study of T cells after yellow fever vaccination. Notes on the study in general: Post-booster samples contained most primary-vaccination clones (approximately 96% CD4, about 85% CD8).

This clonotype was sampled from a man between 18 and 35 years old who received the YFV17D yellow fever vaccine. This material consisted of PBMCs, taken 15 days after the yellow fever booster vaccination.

CDR3 sequence reads: CASSAGRSGGTDTQYF. As DNA, the CDR3 is TGTGCCAGCAGCGCTGGGAGGAGCGGGGGCACAGATACGCAGTATTTT. This chain uses TRBV9 with TRBJ2-3; 7 positions agree with TRBD2. CDR1 is SGDLS, CDR2 YYNGEE, per germline. This CDR3 comprises 16 residues. V was clipped by 3 bases and J by 1 base; unmatched bases: 8.